This T cell receptor beta chain was identified in a study of T cells in localized non-small cell lung cancer. Deletions cut 8 bases from V and 2 bases from J, with 9 bases between. CDR1 is MDHEN, CDR2 SYDVKM, per germline. The length of the CDR3 is 12 residues. Overall study findings and caveats: Heterogeneity remains possible because sequencing was limited to only one tumor region.

The repertoire was sequenced with immunoSEQ multiplex PCR; TCRdb's copy has only in-frame clones and lacks some. This sample has a few thousand clones, with roughly 25% found just once. Within the sample, this clone is medium-sized. Its antigen is currently unknown. The clonotype originates from a woman aged 35-75 years with stage I lung adenocarcinoma. The sequencing here drew on normal lung tissue next to the tumor, taken before any cancer treatment. The chain recombines TRBV28 with TRBJ1-2; the D gene is possibly TRBD1 (5 bases). DNA of the CDR3: TGTGCCAGCGGAGGGGAGAACTATGGCTACACCTTC. Translating it yields CASGGENYGYTF.